This T cell receptor (beta chain) is drawn from a study of blood T cell repertoires in COVID-19 (TCRdb year 2020). General notes on the study: The collaborator samples originated in the United States, Italy and Spain and spanned the acute and convalescent phases of COVID-19. The material from the prospective study consisted of cDNA or gDNA derived from T cells, B-cell-depleted T cells, or PBMCs. Subjects who had been exposed to COVID-19, were actively infected with it, or had recovered from it provided the deeply sampled blood TCRbeta repertoires that made up the dataset. The repertoires were released in a freely available public database intended as a resource for research on the immune response to SARS-CoV-2. Samples came from the ongoing ImmuneRACE study (first 160 participants) plus 1,254 subjects from 6 global collaborators. The sample metadata nearly always contained a de-identified subject ID, COVID-19 status, age in years and sex. Where available, HLA class I and class II types were obtained from metadata supplied by the sample provider rather than from assay-based typing. Paper-wide results and their limitations: How much clinical and demographic metadata was included differed by source and by participant, and the metadata was provided uncurated.

The CDR3 contains 17 residues, cysteine and phenylalanine counted. The only DNA kept is the CDR3, 51 bases in frame from the first base. Trimming takes 6 bases off V and 1 base off J; junction bases not matched to a gene: 12. Sequences SGHTA (CDR1) and FQGTGA (CDR2) are obtained from the germline V gene. As to this clone: It lacks a known antigen. Nothing much larger sits one base from this clone, and base qualities are not available.

TCRbeta CDR3 regions were amplified from genomic DNA by means of the immunoSEQ Assay, a bias-controlled multiplex PCR. From the authors' description of their analysis: The number of nucleated cells in each sample was estimated from the amplification of reference gene primers within the assay. To quantify the absolute abundance of each unique TCRbeta CDR3 rearrangement, sequence reads were collapsed and filtered. Productive Simpson clonality was computed per sample as the square root of Simpson's diversity index over productive rearrangements. Held by TCRdb, this immuneACCESS table contains in-frame sequences only and omits some clones. Under half of the omission traces to an unresolved V gene where checked; the cause of the rest is unknown. D and trimming come from the DNA, and the V and J calls and clone size come from that table. Counted in this sample were roughly 70,000 clones; roughly 80% of them appeared once. Of the sample, around 21% is held by the ten largest clones.

Whole blood was collected in K2EDTA tubes by collaborating institutions according to the institutions' own protocols. Collaborator samples were shipped for TCRbeta analysis as frozen whole blood, isolated PBMCs, or DNA extracted from either sample type. This receptor was taken from a man between 60 and 75 years old with acute or convalescent COVID-19. The chain is encoded by TRBV7-3 joined to TRBJ1-1, and 9 junctional nucleotides match TRBD1. Sequencing was performed on peripheral blood. The CDR3 in this case is CASSFTGQGRRNTEAFF. The bases are TGTGCCAGCAGTTTTACGGGACAGGGTAGGAGGAACACTGAAGCTTTCTTT.